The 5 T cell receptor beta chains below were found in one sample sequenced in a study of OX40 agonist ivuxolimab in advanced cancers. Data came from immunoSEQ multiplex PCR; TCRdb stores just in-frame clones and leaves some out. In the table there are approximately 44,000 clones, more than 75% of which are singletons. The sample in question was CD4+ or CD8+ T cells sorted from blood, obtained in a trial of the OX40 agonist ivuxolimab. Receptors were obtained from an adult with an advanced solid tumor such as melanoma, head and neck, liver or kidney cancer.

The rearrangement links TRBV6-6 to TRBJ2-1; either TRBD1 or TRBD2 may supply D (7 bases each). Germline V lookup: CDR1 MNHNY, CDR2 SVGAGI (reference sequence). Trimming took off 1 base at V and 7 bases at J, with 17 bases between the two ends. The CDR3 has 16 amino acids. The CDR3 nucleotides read TGTGCCAGCAGTTACTTCCAGGTCAGGGGGGGAAATGAGCAGTTCTTC. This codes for CASSYFQVRGGNEQFF.

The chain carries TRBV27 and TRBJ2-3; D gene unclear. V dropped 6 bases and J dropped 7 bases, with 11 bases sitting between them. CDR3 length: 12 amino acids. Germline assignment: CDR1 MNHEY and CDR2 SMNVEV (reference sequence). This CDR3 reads CASSLLGHTQYF. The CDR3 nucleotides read TGTGCCAGCAGCCTCCTGGGCCATACGCAGTATTTT.

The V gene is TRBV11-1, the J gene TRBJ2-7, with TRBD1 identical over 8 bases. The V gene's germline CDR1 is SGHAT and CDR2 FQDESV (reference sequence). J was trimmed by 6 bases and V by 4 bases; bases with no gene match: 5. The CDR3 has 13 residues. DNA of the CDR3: TGTGCCAGCAGCTATAGACAGGGGAGCGAGCAGTACTTC. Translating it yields CASSYRQGSEQYF. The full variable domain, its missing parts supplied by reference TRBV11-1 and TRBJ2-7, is EAEVAQSPRYKITEKSQAVAFWCDPISGHATLYWYRQILGQGPELLVQFQDESVVDDSQLPKDRFSAERLKGVDSTLKIQPAELGDSAMYLCASSYRQGSEQYFGPGTRLTVT.

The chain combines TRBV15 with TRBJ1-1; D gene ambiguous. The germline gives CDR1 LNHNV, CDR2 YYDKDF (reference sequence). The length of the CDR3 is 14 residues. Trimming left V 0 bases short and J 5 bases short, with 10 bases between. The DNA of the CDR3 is TGTGCCACCAGCAGAGAGGTGTCGGGTACTGAAGCTTTCTTT. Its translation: CATSREVSGTEAFF.

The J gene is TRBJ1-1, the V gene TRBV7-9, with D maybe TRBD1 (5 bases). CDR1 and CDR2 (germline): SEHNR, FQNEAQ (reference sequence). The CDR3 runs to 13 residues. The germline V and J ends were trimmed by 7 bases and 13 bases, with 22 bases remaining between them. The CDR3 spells CASTWAGGGNDFF. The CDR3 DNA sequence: TGTGCCAGCACCTGGGCAGGCGGGGGAAATGATTTCTTT.